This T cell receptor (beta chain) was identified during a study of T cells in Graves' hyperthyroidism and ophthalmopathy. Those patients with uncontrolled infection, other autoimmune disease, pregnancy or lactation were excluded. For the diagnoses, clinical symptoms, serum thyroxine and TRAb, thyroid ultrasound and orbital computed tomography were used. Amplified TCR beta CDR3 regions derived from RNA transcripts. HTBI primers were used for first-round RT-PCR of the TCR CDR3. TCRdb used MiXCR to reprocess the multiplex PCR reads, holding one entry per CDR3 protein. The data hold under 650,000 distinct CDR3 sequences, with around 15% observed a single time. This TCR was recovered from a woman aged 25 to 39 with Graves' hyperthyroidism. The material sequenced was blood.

The CDR3 region is CSAWTGGDYGYTF. CDR3 DNA sequence: TGCAGTGCCTGGACAGGGGGGGACTATGGCTACACCTTC. This rearrangement joins TRBV20-1 to TRBJ1-2, with 10 bases fitting TRBD1. V lost 6 bases and J lost 3; bases outside the gene matches: 4. Germline CDR1 reads DFQATT; CDR2 reads SNEGSKA (reference sequence). The CDR3 extends over 13 amino acids.